Below are 9 T cell receptor beta chains sequenced from a single sample in a study of blood T cells in healthy people across ages. It was with a sample-barcoded 5' primer and a J-beta primer mix that a second PCR of about 6 to 12 cycles was run. MiXCR, run by TCRdb on the 5' RACE reads, gives a single entry per CDR3 protein. The table shows 1.5 million to 2 million distinct CDR3 sequences, with approximately 50% occurring only once. Material: blood. The receptor set was obtained from a woman between 40 and 50 years old in good health.

The genes are TRBV12-3 or TRBV12-4 and TRBJ1-5; 8 nucleotides agree with TRBD1. Losses at the gene ends were 1 base for V and 13 bases for J; bases not matched to a gene: 6. The CDR3 consists of 13 residues. The CDR3 bases are TGTGCCAGCAGTTTAGAGACAGGGGCCGGTCAGCATTTT. Protein product: CASSLETGAGQHF.

The table lists this clonotype with many counts. J is TRBJ2-1 and V is TRBV6-5, with D hard to call. V was cut by 4 bases and J by 5 bases, with 3 bases left in between. CDR1 is MNHEY, CDR2 SVGAGI, per germline. This CDR3 has 11 amino acids. The CDR3 bases are TGTGCCAGCAGTTGGCACAATGAGCAGTTCTTC. As protein: CASSWHNEQFF.

This clonotype was counted only a few times. J is TRBJ1-5 and V is TRBV7-2, with a tentative D call TRBD1 (5 bases). Trimming removed 5 bases from V and 7 bases from J, with 12 bases in between. This CDR3 has 13 amino acids. CDR1 SGHTA and CDR2 FQGNSA come from the germline V gene. This CDR3 is CASSRERGQPQHF. The CDR3 bases are TGTGCCAGCAGCCGCGAAAGGGGACAGCCCCAGCATTTT.

J is TRBJ2-3 and V is TRBV10-3; D ambiguous. The CDR3 extends over 13 amino acids. V dropped 7 bases and J dropped 0 bases, with 8 bases sitting between them. Germline CDR1 is ENHRY and CDR2 is SYGVKD. CDR3: CAIMAASTDTQYF. The CDR3 DNA reads as TGTGCCATCATGGCCGCTAGCACAGATACGCAGTATTTT.

The chain combines TRBV6-2 or TRBV6-3 with TRBJ2-7, with a tentative D call TRBD1 (5 bases). The J call may be wrong; the DNA end is better matched by TRBJ2-5. Germline CDR1 and CDR2: MNHEY and SVGEGT. The CDR3 is 14 residues long. The CDR3 loop is CASSHLGVAETQYF. The CDR3 DNA sequence: TGTGCCAGCAGTCACCTAGGGGTGGCGGAGACCCAGTACTTC.

A few counts support this clonotype. V usage is TRBV20-1 and J usage is TRBJ2-7; a weak D match, TRBD2 (5 bases). Trimming removed 6 bases from V and 2 bases from J, with 17 bases in between. The germline CDR1 and CDR2 sequences are DFQATT and SNEGSKA (reference sequence). The CDR3 spans 14 residues. CDR3 amino acids: CSAISEVNAYEQYF. The CDR3 DNA reads as TGCAGTGCCATTAGCGAAGTGAACGCCTACGAGCAGTACTTC.

There are a few counts of this clonotype. This chain uses TRBV6-5 with TRBJ2-3; TRBD1 might be the D (6 bases). The CDR3 has 12 residues. Trimming removed 6 bases at V and 10 bases at J, with 14 bases between. Germline V gives CDR1 MNHEY, CDR2 SVGAGI. The CDR3, as DNA: TGTGCCAGCAGCTCAGGGGTCTGGGCGCAGTATTTT. Residues: CASSSGVWAQYF.

This clonotype was seen more than once but under ten times. This chain connects TRBV12-3 or TRBV12-4 to TRBJ2-1; D may be TRBD1 or TRBD2 (6 bases each). The length of the CDR3 is 15 residues. The germline V and J ends were trimmed by 8 bases and 0 bases, with 14 bases remaining between them. CDR3 in DNA: TGTGCCAGCCGACCGGGGGCCAGCTCCTACAATGAGCAGTTCTTC. It encodes CASRPGASSYNEQFF.

The V call is TRBV13, the J call TRBJ2-5, with 10 positions matching TRBD2. The CDR3 is made up of 19 amino acids. Germline V gives CDR1 PRHDT, CDR2 FYEKMQ (reference sequence). After removal of 1 base from V and 1 base from J, the junction contained 12 bases not matched to a gene. The CDR3 DNA is TGTGCCAGCAGCTTAGTACTAGCGGGGACGGGCACGCCCCAAGAGACCCAGTACTTC. As protein: CASSLVLAGTGTPQETQYF.